This T cell receptor beta chain was sequenced for a study of patients and donors after allogeneic stem cell transplantation. The V end was cut by 4 bases, the J end by 3 bases, with 16 bases between. Germline-derived CDR1 and CDR2 are SGDLS and YYNGEE. The CDR3 is 15 amino acids. From the RT-PCR reads, TCRdb called clonotypes with MiXCR, one entry per CDR3 protein. The repertoire has about 960,000 distinct CDR3 sequences, roughly 18% of them found once; the top ten carry 6%. This clonotype was obtained from a human donor who was either an allogeneic HSCT recipient or a stem cell or donor lymphocyte infusion donor (not recorded which). It is not recorded whose cells these are; they may come from a transplant donor. V is TRBV9 and J is TRBJ1-1; weak D call: TRBD1 (5 bases). The sequenced sample was blood, either unsorted or a sorted T cell fraction (not recorded which). For the CDR3, the DNA is TGTGCCAGCAGCCCGGGTGGGGGGAACGACACTGAAGCTTTCTTT. This gives the protein CASSPGGGNDTEAFF.